This T cell receptor (beta chain) was observed in a study of PD-1 blockade in classical Hodgkin lymphoma. The time point here: cycle 4 day 1 (C4D1), after less than 7 weeks of nivolumab. The patients all showed relapse after autologous stem cell transplantation, while their brentuximab vedotin exposure varied. Study findings and constraints: What caused the repertoire differences, perhaps disease activity or prior therapy, remains undefined. The study reported lower baseline TCR diversity in newly diagnosed patients than in healthy donors. Complete responders matched newly diagnosed patients in baseline diversity. Among the patients, those starting nivolumab under 1 year after ASCT were excluded.

This CDR3 contains 15 residues. Germline assignment: CDR1 SGHDN and CDR2 FVKESK. Trimming stripped 0 bases from V and 6 bases from J, with 12 bases between. This clone was counted once. Its antigen is not identified. Sequencing was performed with immunoSEQ multiplex PCR; in TCRdb, only in-frame clones are kept and a portion is missing. The table lists just under 65,000 clones, 75% to 95% of them singletons. This sequence originates from a human donor with classical Hodgkin lymphoma. This material consisted of peripheral blood mononuclear cells (PBMCs), taken before the fourth cycle of nivolumab. The V gene is TRBV14, the J gene TRBJ2-1; D remains unclear. In DNA form, the CDR3 reads TGTGCCAGCAGCCAAGACTGGGTATTGGGCAATGAGCAGTTCTTC. It specifies CASSQDWVLGNEQFF.